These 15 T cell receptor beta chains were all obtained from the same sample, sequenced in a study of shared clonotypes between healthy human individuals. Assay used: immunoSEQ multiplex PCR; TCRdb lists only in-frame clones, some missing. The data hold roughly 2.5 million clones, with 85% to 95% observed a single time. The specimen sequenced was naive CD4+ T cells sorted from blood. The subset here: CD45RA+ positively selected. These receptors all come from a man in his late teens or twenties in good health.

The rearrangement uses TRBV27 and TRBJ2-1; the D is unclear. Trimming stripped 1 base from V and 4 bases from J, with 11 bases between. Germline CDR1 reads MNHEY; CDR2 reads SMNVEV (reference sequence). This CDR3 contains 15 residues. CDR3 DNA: TGTGCCAGCAGTTTATGGCTAAAAACATACAATGAGCAGTTCTTC. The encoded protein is CASSLWLKTYNEQFF.

The CDR3 sequence: CASSLGQVGISEQFF. In DNA, the CDR3 is TGTGCCAGCAGTCTGGGACAGGTGGGGATCAGTGAGCAGTTCTTC. The chain has TRBV6-6 and TRBJ2-1; 8 bases agree with TRBD1. This CDR3 has 15 residues. Germline V lookup: CDR1 MNHNY, CDR2 SVGAGI (reference sequence). Trimming took 5 bases from V and 9 from J; bases not matched to a gene: 12.

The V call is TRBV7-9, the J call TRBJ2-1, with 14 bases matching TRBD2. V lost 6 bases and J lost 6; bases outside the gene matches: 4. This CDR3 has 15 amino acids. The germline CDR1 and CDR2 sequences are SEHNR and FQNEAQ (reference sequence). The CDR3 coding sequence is TGTGCCAGCAGGGGGGGGACTAGCGGGAGCAATGAGCAGTTCTTC. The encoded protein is CASRGGTSGSNEQFF. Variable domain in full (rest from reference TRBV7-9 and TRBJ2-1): DTGVSQNPRHKITKRGQNVTFRCDPISEHNRLYWYRQTLGQGPEFLTYFQNEAQLEKSRLLSDRFSAERPKGSFSTLEIQRTEQGDSAMYLCASRGGTSGSNEQFFGPGTRLTVL.

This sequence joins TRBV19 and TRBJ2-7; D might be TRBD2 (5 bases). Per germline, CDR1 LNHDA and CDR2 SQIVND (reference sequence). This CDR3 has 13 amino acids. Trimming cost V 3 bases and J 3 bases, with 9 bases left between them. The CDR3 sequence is CASSIAAGYEQYF. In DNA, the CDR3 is TGTGCCAGTAGTATTGCGGCGGGCTACGAGCAGTACTTC.

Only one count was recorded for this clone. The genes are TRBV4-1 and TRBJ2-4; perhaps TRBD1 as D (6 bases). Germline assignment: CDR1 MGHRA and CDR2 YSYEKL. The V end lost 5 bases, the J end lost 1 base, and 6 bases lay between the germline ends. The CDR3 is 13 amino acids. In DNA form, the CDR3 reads TGCGCCAGCAGCAGGGGGGCCAAAAACATTCAGTACTTC. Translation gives CASSRGAKNIQYF.

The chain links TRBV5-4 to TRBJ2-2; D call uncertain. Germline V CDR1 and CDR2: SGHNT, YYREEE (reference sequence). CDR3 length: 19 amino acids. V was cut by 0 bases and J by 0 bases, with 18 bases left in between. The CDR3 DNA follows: TGTGCCAGCAGCTTGGCCGTGGCCTCCCAATTCGCGAACACCGGGGAGCTGTTTTTT. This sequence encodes CASSLAVASQFANTGELFF.

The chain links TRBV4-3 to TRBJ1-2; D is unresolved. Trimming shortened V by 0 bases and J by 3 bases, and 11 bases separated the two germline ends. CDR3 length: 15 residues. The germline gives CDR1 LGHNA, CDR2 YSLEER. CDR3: CASSQDPRPYYGYTF. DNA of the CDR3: TGCGCCAGCAGCCAAGATCCCAGGCCCTACTATGGCTACACCTTC.

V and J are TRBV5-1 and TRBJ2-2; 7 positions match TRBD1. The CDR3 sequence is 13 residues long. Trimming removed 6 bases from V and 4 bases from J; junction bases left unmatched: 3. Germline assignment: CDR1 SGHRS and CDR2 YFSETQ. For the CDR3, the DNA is TGCGCCAGCAACAGGGGTTCCACCGGGGAGCTGTTTTTT. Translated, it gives CASNRGSTGELFF.

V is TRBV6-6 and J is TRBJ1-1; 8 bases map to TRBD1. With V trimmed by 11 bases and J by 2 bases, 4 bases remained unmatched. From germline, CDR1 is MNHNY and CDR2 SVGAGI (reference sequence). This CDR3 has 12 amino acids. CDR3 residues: CAAGQVNTEAFF. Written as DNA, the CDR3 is TGTGCCGCGGGACAGGTTAACACTGAAGCTTTCTTT.

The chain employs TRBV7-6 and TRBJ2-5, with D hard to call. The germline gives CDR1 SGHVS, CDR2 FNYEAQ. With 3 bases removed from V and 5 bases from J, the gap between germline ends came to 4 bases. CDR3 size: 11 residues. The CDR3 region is CASSFGETQYF. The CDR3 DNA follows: TGTGCCAGCAGCTTTGGCGAGACCCAGTACTTC.

The CDR3 here is CASSRIILAGSSKGNEQFF. The DNA of the CDR3 is TGCGCCAGCAGCCGCATAATACTAGCGGGCTCCTCCAAAGGCAATGAGCAGTTCTTC. V and J are TRBV4-1 and TRBJ2-1, with 9 positions matching TRBD2. J was trimmed by 6 bases and V by 4 bases; bases with no gene match: 19. CDR1 is MGHRA, CDR2 YSYEKL, per germline. The CDR3 length is 19 residues.

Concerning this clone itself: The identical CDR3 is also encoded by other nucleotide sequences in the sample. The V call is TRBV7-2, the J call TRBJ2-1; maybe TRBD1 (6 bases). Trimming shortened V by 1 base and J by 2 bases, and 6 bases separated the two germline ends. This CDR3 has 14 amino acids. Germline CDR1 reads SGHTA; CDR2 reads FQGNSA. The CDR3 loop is CASSLGTAYNEQFF. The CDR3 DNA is TGTGCCAGCAGCTTAGGGACAGCCTACAATGAGCAGTTCTTC. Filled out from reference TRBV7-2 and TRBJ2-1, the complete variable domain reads GAGVSQSPSNKVTEKGKDVELRCDPISGHTALYWYRQSLGQGLEFLIYFQGNSAPDKSGLPSDRFSAERTGGSVSTLTIQRTQQEDSAVYLCASSLGTAYNEQFFGPGTRLTVL.

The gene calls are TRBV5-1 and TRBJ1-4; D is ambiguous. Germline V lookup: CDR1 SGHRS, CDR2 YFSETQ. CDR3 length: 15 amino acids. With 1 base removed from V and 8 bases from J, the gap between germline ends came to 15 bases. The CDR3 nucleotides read TGCGCCAGCAGCTTGACCGGGCTCCCTGGGGAAAAACTGTTTTTT. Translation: CASSLTGLPGEKLFF.

CDR3 protein: CASSAWTGNTDTQYF. The DNA for the CDR3 is TGTGCCAGCAGTGCATGGACAGGCAACACAGATACGCAGTATTTT. V and J are TRBV25-1 and TRBJ2-3; 7 nucleotides line up with TRBD1. There are 15 residues in the CDR3. Losses at the gene ends were 4 bases for V and 2 bases for J; bases not matched to a gene: 6. Germline-derived CDR1 and CDR2 are MGHDK and SYGVNS.

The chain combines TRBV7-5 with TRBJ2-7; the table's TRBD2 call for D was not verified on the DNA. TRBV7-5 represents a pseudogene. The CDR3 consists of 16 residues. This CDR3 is CARSRSSAGKPYEQYF. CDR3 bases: TGTGCCAGAAGCCGATCTAGCGCAGGGAAGCCCTACGAGCAGTACTTC.